Shown below are 27 T cell receptor beta chains from a single sample sequenced in a study of shared clonotypes between healthy human individuals. Repertoires were generated with immunoSEQ multiplex PCR, while TCRdb's copy carries only in-frame clones and drops some. Among about 1.5 million clones listed, about 96% were seen once. The sample taken for sequencing was naive CD4+ T cells sorted from blood. Subset in this sample: CD45RA+ positively selected. The receptors were gathered from a man aged 30 to 45 in good health.

For the CDR3, the DNA is TGTGCCAGCAGCCCAGGGACTAGCTCGGATGAGCAGTTCTTC. Protein: CASSPGTSSDEQFF. The V and J genes are TRBV11-3 and TRBJ2-1, with 9 bases identical to TRBD2. The CDR3 is 14 residues long. With 5 bases clipped from V and 8 bases from J, the junction kept 7 bases outside the gene matches. From germline, CDR1 is SGHNT and CDR2 YENEEA. Looking up the rest from reference TRBV11-3 and TRBJ2-1 gives the full variable domain: EAGVVQSPRYKIIEKKQPVAFWCNPISGHNTLYWYLQNLGQGPELLIRYENEEAVDDSQLPKDRFSAERLKGVDSTLKIQPAELGDSAVYLCASSPGTSSDEQFFGPGTRLTVL.

This rearrangement joins TRBV5-1 to TRBJ2-2; TRBD2 might be the D (7 bases). The germline gives CDR1 SGHRS, CDR2 YFSETQ. Deletions cut 4 bases from V and 6 bases from J, with 19 bases between. CDR3 size: 16 residues. CDR3 coding DNA: TGCGCCAGCAGCCACGATGCAACGGGGGGCCCCGGGGAGCTGTTTTTT. Translation: CASSHDATGGPGELFF.

The chain is built from TRBV11-2 and TRBJ2-7; D is unclear. The CDR3 is 12 amino acids. In germline, CDR1 is SGHAT, CDR2 FQNNGV. V shed 5 bases and J shed 7 bases, with 12 bases lying between them. CDR3 residues: CASSLTRLEQYF. CDR3 in DNA: TGTGCCAGCAGCCTGACGCGTCTGGAGCAGTACTTC.

The chain employs TRBV9 and TRBJ1-4; the D gene is possibly TRBD1 (6 bases). Germline V gives CDR1 SGDLS, CDR2 YYNGEE. Trimming shortened V by 4 bases and J by 1 base, and 11 bases separated the two germline ends. This CDR3 comprises 15 residues. This chain's CDR3 is CASSLRGGTNEKLFF. For the CDR3, the DNA is TGTGCCAGCAGCCTAAGAGGGGGAACTAATGAAAAACTGTTTTTT.

The chain recombines TRBV5-6 with TRBJ2-7; D might be TRBD1 (6 bases). Germline V gene data show CDR1 as SGHDT and CDR2 as YYEEEE. The length of the CDR3 is 16 residues. Between the trimmed V and J ends, which lost 2 bases and 0 bases, there was a span of 15 bases. The CDR3 protein is CASSLIQGPSSYEQYF. CDR3 in DNA: TGTGCCAGCAGCTTAATCCAGGGGCCATCCTCCTACGAGCAGTACTTC. Complete variable domain (other parts from reference TRBV5-6 and TRBJ2-7): DAGVTQSPTHLIKTRGQQVTLRCSPKSGHDTVSWYQQALGQGPQFIFQYYEEEERQRGNFPDRFSGHQFPNYSSELNVNALLLGDSALYLCASSLIQGPSSYEQYFGPGTRLTVT.

J is TRBJ1-2 and V is TRBV15; D uncertain. This CDR3 has 13 amino acids. Germline V gene sequence: CDR1 LNHNV, CDR2 YYDKDF (reference sequence). The germline V and J ends were trimmed by 0 bases and 2 bases, with 4 bases remaining between them. CDR3 residues: CATSRDHNYGYTF. The CDR3 bases are TGTGCCACCAGCAGAGATCACAACTATGGCTACACCTTC.

With regard to this clone: The same CDR3 can be traced to other DNA sequences in this sample. This chain joins TRBV2 and TRBJ2-5, with D hard to call. Germline assignment: CDR1 SNHLY and CDR2 FYNNEI. CDR3 length: 11 amino acids. V dropped 7 bases and J dropped 1 base, with 4 bases sitting between them. CDR3 in amino acids: CASTIQETQYF. CDR3 nucleotide sequence: TGTGCCAGCACAATCCAAGAGACCCAGTACTTC.

This clone was counted once. V is TRBV18 and J is TRBJ2-7, with D uncertain. V was clipped by 3 bases and J by 4 bases, with 10 bases between them. Per the germline V gene, CDR1 is KGHSH and CDR2 is LQKENI. The CDR3 runs to 13 residues. CDR3 DNA sequence: TGTGCCAGCTCACCCACGGACGAGTACGAGCAGTACTTC. It translates to CASSPTDEYEQYF.

V is TRBV9 and J is TRBJ2-2; 9 positions match TRBD1. This CDR3 contains 16 residues. V lost 0 bases, J lost 6 bases, and 6 bases stayed unmatched. Germline values: CDR1 SGDLS, CDR2 YYNGEE. DNA for the CDR3: TGTGCCAGCAGCGTAGCACAGGGGGCTTTCCCCGGGGAGCTGTTTTTT. Translation gives CASSVAQGAFPGELFF.

The chain joins TRBV7-3 to TRBJ2-1; D is possibly TRBD1 (5 bases). CDR3 size: 15 residues. The germline V gene has CDR1 SGHTA and CDR2 FQGTGA. V lost 5 bases to trimming and J lost 0 bases, with 11 bases between them. The CDR3, as DNA: TGTGCCAGCAGCGACACAGGAGACTCCTACAATGAGCAGTTCTTC. Its protein product is CASSDTGDSYNEQFF.

The V gene is TRBV6-5, the J gene TRBJ1-2; 9 bases align to TRBD1. The junction had 7 bases not matched to a gene; V was cut back by 6 bases and J by 2 bases. Looked up from germline, CDR1 is MNHEY and CDR2 is SVGAGI. The CDR3 sequence is 15 residues long. This CDR3 is CASSRGQGGNYGYTF. CDR3 bases: TGTGCCAGCAGCCGGGGACAGGGTGGGAACTATGGCTACACCTTC.

DNA of the CDR3: TGTGCCAGCAGGCGCGATTCCACAGATACGCAGTATTTT. This gives the protein CASRRDSTDTQYF. The chain employs TRBV2 and TRBJ2-3; unclear D gene. CDR1 is SNHLY, CDR2 FYNNEI, per germline. Trimming took off 6 bases at V and 2 bases at J, with 9 bases between the two ends. The CDR3 sequence is 13 residues long.

As for this clone: The same CDR3 can be traced to other DNA sequences in this sample. J is TRBJ2-2 and V is TRBV7-3; no firm D call. Germline V gene data show CDR1 as SGHTA and CDR2 as FQGTGA. The CDR3 covers 13 residues. Trimming cost V 5 bases and J 4 bases, with 8 bases left between them. CDR3 nucleotide sequence: TGTGCCAGCAGCCCCTCCGGCACCGGGGAGCTGTTTTTT. The encoded protein is CASSPSGTGELFF.

The chain couples TRBV5-4 to TRBJ2-1; 10 bases line up with TRBD1. The V and J ends lost 4 bases and 2 bases, in that order; junction bases with no gene match: 3. The CDR3 sequence is 15 residues long. CDR1 and CDR2 (germline): SGHNT, YYREEE (reference sequence). CDR3 nucleotides: TGTGCCAGCAGCCAGGACAGGGGGACCTACAATGAGCAGTTCTTC. Translated: CASSQDRGTYNEQFF. Based on the CDR3 plus reference TRBV5-4 and TRBJ2-1, the full variable domain is ETGVTQSPTHLIKTRGQQVTLRCSSQSGHNTVSWYQQALGQGPQFIFQYYREEENGRGNFPPRFSGLQFPNYSSELNVNALELDDSALYLCASSQDRGTYNEQFFGPGTRLTVL.

V usage is TRBV5-1 and J usage is TRBJ2-1; D is unresolved. The germline V and J ends were trimmed by 4 bases and 2 bases, with 13 bases remaining between them. CDR3 length: 15 amino acids. The V gene's germline CDR1 is SGHRS and CDR2 YFSETQ. CDR3 DNA sequence: TGCGCCAGCAGCCCCATAAAAGCGCCCTACAATGAGCAGTTCTTC. The encoded protein is CASSPIKAPYNEQFF.

V gene TRBV5-4 combines with J gene TRBJ1-1; D not certain. V gave up 1 base and J gave up 0 bases, with 13 bases separating them. From germline, CDR1 is SGHNT and CDR2 YYREEE (reference sequence). The CDR3 consists of 16 residues. CDR3 residues: CASSLFGATLNTEAFF. The CDR3 DNA follows: TGTGCCAGCAGCTTGTTCGGAGCCACACTGAACACTGAAGCTTTCTTT.

The J gene is TRBJ2-5, the V gene TRBV9; D might be TRBD1 (6 bases). The germline V gene has CDR1 SGDLS and CDR2 YYNGEE. With 2 bases removed from V and 4 bases from J, the gap between germline ends came to 18 bases. The CDR3 has 16 residues. The CDR3 DNA reads TGTGCCAGCAGCGTTAGGGGGACCCAGAGGCGAGAGACCCAGTACTTC. Its protein product is CASSVRGTQRRETQYF.

This clone has just one count. J is TRBJ1-1 and V is TRBV6-5; D gene uncertain. The V gene lost 0 bases and the J gene lost 0 bases, with 8 bases spanning the gap. The CDR3 is made up of 15 amino acids. Looked up from germline, CDR1 is MNHEY and CDR2 is SVGAGI. The CDR3 is CASSYSGAMNTEAFF. DNA for the CDR3: TGTGCCAGCAGTTACTCTGGCGCCATGAACACTGAAGCTTTCTTT.

This rearrangement joins TRBV6-1 to TRBJ2-5; D not certain. Germline assignment: CDR1 MNHNS and CDR2 SASEGT. V lost 1 base and J 2 bases, leaving 8 bases between the germline ends. The CDR3 length is 14 residues. The CDR3 nucleotides read TGTGCCAGCAGTGAAGGTGTTGAGCAAGAGACCCAGTACTTC. Translated, it gives CASSEGVEQETQYF.

The chain has TRBV18 and TRBJ1-2, with TRBD1 as a possible D gene (5 bases). Per the germline V gene, CDR1 is KGHSH and CDR2 is LQKENI. The CDR3 covers 14 residues. Trimming pared 5 bases from V and 6 bases from J, leaving 16 bases between. The CDR3 sequence is CASSFPGLKDGYTF. The CDR3 region has the DNA TGTGCCAGCTCATTCCCGGGACTCAAGGATGGCTACACCTTC.

This clone was recorded once. The chain couples TRBV7-6 to TRBJ1-4; 7 positions agree with TRBD1. There are 18 residues in the CDR3. Per germline, CDR1 SGHVS and CDR2 FNYEAQ. J was trimmed by 3 bases and V by 1 base; bases with no gene match: 11. CDR3 region: CASSLVRGRQGPNEKLFF. The DNA for the CDR3 is TGTGCCAGCAGCTTAGTCAGGGGGAGACAGGGCCCTAATGAAAAACTGTTTTTT.

This clone came up a few times. The CDR3 reads CASSVGSSLHVLYEQYF. The CDR3, as DNA: TGTGCCAGCAGCGTAGGCTCCAGCCTCCACGTCCTCTACGAGCAGTACTTC. V usage is TRBV9 and J usage is TRBJ2-7; no definite D call. The CDR3 is 17 residues long. Germline values: CDR1 SGDLS, CDR2 YYNGEE. V was cut by 0 bases and J by 3 bases, with 19 bases left in between.

This chain joins TRBV11-2 and TRBJ2-3; D tentatively fits TRBD1 or TRBD2 (6 bases each). The CDR3 length is 13 residues. Trimming cost V 4 bases and J 6 bases, with 11 bases left between them. Germline V lookup: CDR1 SGHAT, CDR2 FQNNGV. CDR3: CASSYRGADTQYF. The CDR3 region has the DNA TGTGCCAGCAGCTATAGGGGGGCCGATACGCAGTATTTT.

To note about this clone: Other nucleotide sequences from this sample produce the same CDR3. The chain links TRBV7-2 to TRBJ1-4, with D possibly TRBD1 on 6 matching bases. Germline loops: CDR1 SGHTA, CDR2 FQGNSA. This CDR3 has 14 residues. Trimming took off 5 bases at V and 7 bases at J, with 14 bases between the two ends. CDR3: CASSPTGRGEKLFF. Written as DNA, the CDR3 is TGTGCCAGCAGCCCCACAGGGAGGGGTGAAAAACTGTTTTTT.

The CDR3 loop reads CASMYGRDYGYTF. The CDR3 bases are TGTGCCAGCATGTATGGCAGGGACTATGGCTACACCTTC. V is TRBV6-7 and J is TRBJ1-2, with D maybe TRBD1 (5 bases). TRBV6-7 is designated an ORF whose function remains uncertain. This CDR3 comprises 13 residues. The ends were cut back, 7 bases at V and 3 bases at J, with 12 bases in the middle.

Remarks on this clone: The same CDR3 is also encoded by other DNA sequences in this sample. The CDR3 DNA reads TGCAGCGCACGGACAGGAGCTTACGAGCAGTACTTC. This sequence encodes CSARTGAYEQYF. J is TRBJ2-7 and V is TRBV29-1; 7 bases map to TRBD1. Per the germline V gene, CDR1 is SQVTM and CDR2 is ANQGSEA. The CDR3 loop spans 12 amino acids. After removal of 7 bases from V and 4 bases from J, the junction contained 7 bases not matched to a gene.

The CDR3 region is CASSLGPGPNTEAFF. In DNA, the CDR3 is TGTGCCAGCAGCTTAGGGCCAGGGCCGAACACTGAAGCTTTCTTT. The chain recombines TRBV7-6 with TRBJ1-1, with TRBD1 as a possible D gene (5 bases). The CDR3 has 15 residues. Germline CDR1 is SGHVS and CDR2 is FNYEAQ. Between the trimmed V and J ends, which lost 1 base and 1 base, there was a span of 10 bases. Full variable domain (remainder filled in from reference TRBV7-6 and TRBJ1-1): GAGVSQSPRYKVTKRGQDVALRCDPISGHVSLYWYRQALGQGPEFLTYFNYEAQQDKSGLPNDRFSAERPEGSISTLTIQRTEQRDSAMYRCASSLGPGPNTEAFFGQGTRLTVV.